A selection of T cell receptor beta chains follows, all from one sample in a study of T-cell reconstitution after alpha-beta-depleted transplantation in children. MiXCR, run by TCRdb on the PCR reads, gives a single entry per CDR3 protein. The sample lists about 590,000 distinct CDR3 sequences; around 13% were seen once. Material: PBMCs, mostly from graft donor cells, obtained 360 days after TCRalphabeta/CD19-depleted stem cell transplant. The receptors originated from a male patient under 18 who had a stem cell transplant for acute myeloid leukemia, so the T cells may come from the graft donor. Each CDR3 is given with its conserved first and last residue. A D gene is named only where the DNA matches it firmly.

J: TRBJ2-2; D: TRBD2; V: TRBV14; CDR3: CASSQGLAGGPFGGELFF
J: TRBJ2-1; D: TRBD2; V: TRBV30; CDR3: CAWSGRDYPYNEQFF
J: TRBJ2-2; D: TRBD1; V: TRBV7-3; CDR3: CASSTTGQHTGELFF
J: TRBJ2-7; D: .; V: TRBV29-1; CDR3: CSVFSGTHYEQYF
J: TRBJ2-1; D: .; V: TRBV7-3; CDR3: CASSLLNGPSPNEQFF
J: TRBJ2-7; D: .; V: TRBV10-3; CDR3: CAISESGRAYEQYF
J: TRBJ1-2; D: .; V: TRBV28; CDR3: CASSIDSPLYGYTF
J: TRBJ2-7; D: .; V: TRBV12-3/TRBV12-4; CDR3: CASTPGLYEQYF
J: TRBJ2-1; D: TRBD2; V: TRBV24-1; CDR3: CATSDWVSGRYNEQFF
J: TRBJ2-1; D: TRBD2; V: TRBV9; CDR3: CASSVVPLAGVSYNEQFF
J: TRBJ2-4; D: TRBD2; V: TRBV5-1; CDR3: CASCETSGSTGAKNIQYF
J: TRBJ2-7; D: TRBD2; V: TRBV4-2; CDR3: CASSQEGGRDYEQYF
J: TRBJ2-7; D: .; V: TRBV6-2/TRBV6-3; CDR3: CASSYSRTQASYEQYF
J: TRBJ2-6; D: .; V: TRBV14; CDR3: CANSQDLRRGSGANVLTF
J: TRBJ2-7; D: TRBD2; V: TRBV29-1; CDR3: CSVSQGREAGGYEQYF